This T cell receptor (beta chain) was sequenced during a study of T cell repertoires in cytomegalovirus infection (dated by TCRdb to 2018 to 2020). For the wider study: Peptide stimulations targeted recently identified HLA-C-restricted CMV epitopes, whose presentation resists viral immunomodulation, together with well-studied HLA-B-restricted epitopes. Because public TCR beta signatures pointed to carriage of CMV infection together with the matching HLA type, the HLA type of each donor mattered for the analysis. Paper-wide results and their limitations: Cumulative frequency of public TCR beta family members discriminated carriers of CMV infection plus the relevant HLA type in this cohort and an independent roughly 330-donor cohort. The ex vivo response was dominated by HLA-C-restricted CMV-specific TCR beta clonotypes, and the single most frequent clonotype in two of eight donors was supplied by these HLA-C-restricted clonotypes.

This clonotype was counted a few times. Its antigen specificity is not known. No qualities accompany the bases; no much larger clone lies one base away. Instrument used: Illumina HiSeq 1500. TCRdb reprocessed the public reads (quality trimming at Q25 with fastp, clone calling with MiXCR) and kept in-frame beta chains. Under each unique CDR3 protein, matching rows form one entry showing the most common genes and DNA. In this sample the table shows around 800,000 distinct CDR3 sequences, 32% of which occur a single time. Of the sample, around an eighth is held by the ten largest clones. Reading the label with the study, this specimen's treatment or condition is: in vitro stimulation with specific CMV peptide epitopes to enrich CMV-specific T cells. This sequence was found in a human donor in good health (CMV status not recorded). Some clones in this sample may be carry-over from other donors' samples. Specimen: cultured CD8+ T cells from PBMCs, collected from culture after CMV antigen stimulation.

The sequenced DNA is TGTGCCAGCAGTTTATGGGGAGGGGACCACGAGCAGTACTTC. This is translated as CASSLWGGDHEQYF. Rearrangement joined TRBV27 to TRBJ2-7, with 7 bases matching TRBD2. CDR1 is given as MNHEY and CDR2 as SMNVEV, both from the germline V gene (reference sequence). The germline V and J ends show losses of 1 base and 5 bases respectively, and no gene match explains 5 bases of the junction. From the cysteine up to the phenylalanine, the CDR3 has a length of 14 residues. The only DNA kept is the CDR3, 42 bases in frame from the first base.